The 14 T cell receptor beta chains reported below all come from one sample, sequenced in a study of spatial heterogeneity in lung cancer. As to time point: sample taken at primary tumor resection. Notes on the study in general: Counts of expanded intratumoral alpha and beta TCRs tracked tumor mutation counts.

No antigen is known for these receptors. TCRdb passed the 5' RACE reads through MiXCR, listing each CDR3 protein once. The sample holds approximately 8,800 distinct CDR3 sequences, 9.5% to 15% seen once. Specimen: lung tumor tissue, collected at surgery. These receptors were obtained from a male donor with early-stage non-small cell lung cancer.

This chain uses TRBV18 with TRBJ2-3, with 8 bases identical to TRBD2. The CDR3 is made up of 16 amino acids. J lost 0 bases, V lost 3 bases, and 5 bases had no gene match. Germline loops: CDR1 KGHSH, CDR2 LQKENI. CDR3 protein: CASSPMASGSTDTQYF. CDR3 sequence (DNA): TGTGCCAGCTCACCGATGGCTAGCGGGAGCACAGATACGCAGTATTTT.

The gene calls are TRBV18 and TRBJ1-1, with 10 bases identical to TRBD1. Looked up from germline, CDR1 is KGHSH and CDR2 is LQKENI. The CDR3 length is 13 residues. Germline trimming cut 5 bases from V and 5 bases from J; bases unmatched to any gene: 2. Here the CDR3 DNA reads TGTGCCAGCTCAGGGGACAGGGGAACTGAAGCTTTCTTT. Its translation: CASSGDRGTEAFF.

This clonotype was detected many times. The genes are TRBV24-1 and TRBJ2-3, with 10 bases matching TRBD2. V was clipped by 2 bases and J by 3 bases; unmatched bases: 4. Germline V gene sequence: CDR1 KGHDR, CDR2 SFDVKD. The CDR3 runs 16 residues. Written as DNA, the CDR3 is TGTGCCACCAGTGATTCGAGGACTAGCGGTACAGATACGCAGTATTTT. Translated, it gives CATSDSRTSGTDTQYF.

This clonotype was observed at least ten times. The J gene is TRBJ2-1, the V gene TRBV12-3 or TRBV12-4, with 8 nucleotides matching TRBD2. The length of the CDR3 is 15 residues. Trimming took 1 base from V and 7 from J; bases not matched to a gene: 6. This CDR3 reads CASSLDGTSQNEQFF. The CDR3, as DNA: TGTGCCAGCAGTTTAGACGGGACTAGTCAAAATGAGCAGTTCTTC.

This clonotype is medium-sized within its sample. The chain recombines TRBV29-1 with TRBJ2-7; 11 bases line up with TRBD1. Unmatched junction bases numbered 4, after V lost 6 bases and J lost 6 bases. The CDR3 runs 12 residues. Germline V CDR1 and CDR2: SQVTM, ANQGSEA. The DNA for the CDR3 is TGCAGCGTGGGACAGGGGGGGGCCGAGCAGTACTTC. Its translation: CSVGQGGAEQYF.

By its share, this clonotype is medium-sized. The V and J genes are TRBV6-5 and TRBJ2-7; D tentatively fits TRBD1 or TRBD2 (5 bases each). CDR3 length: 16 amino acids. With 0 bases removed from V and 6 bases from J, the gap between germline ends came to 18 bases. Germline V gene lookup returns CDR1 MNHEY and CDR2 SVGAGI. The CDR3, as DNA: TGTGCCAGCAGTTACTCGTGGCCAGGAGAGGGGTCCGAGCAGTACTTC. Translating gives CASSYSWPGEGSEQYF.

By share, this clonotype counts as medium-sized. This sequence joins TRBV5-1 and TRBJ2-2; D gene unclear. Germline V lookup: CDR1 SGHRS, CDR2 YFSETQ. The CDR3 has 14 amino acids. V was trimmed by 2 bases and J by 4 bases, leaving 9 bases between them. CDR3 protein: CASSFRPSTGELFF. CDR3 nucleotides: TGCGCCAGCAGCTTCCGGCCCTCCACCGGGGAGCTGTTTTTT.

The chain links TRBV7-9 to TRBJ1-2; D is unresolved. Germline CDR1 and CDR2: SEHNR and FQNEAQ (reference sequence). The CDR3 covers 13 residues. Trimming left V 3 bases short and J 5 bases short, with 10 bases between. CDR3 loop: CASSFQPVYGYTF. The CDR3, as DNA: TGTGCCAGCAGCTTTCAACCCGTTTATGGCTACACCTTC.

This clonotype has a count of ten or more. The chain recombines TRBV11-1 with TRBJ2-2; D not certain. V was clipped by 8 bases and J by 8 bases, with 27 bases between them. CDR1 and CDR2 (germline): SGHAT, FQDESV (reference sequence). CDR3 length equals 17 residues. The CDR3 DNA is TGTGCCAGCCGTACGGCGACGGCAGGAGCAGTAACGGGGGAGCTGTTTTTT. Its protein is CASRTATAGAVTGELFF. Full variable domain (missing parts from reference TRBV11-1 and TRBJ2-2): EAEVAQSPRYKITEKSQAVAFWCDPISGHATLYWYRQILGQGPELLVQFQDESVVDDSQLPKDRFSAERLKGVDSTLKIQPAELGDSAMYLCASRTATAGAVTGELFFGEGSRLTVL.

This clonotype was found many times. The CDR3 DNA is TGTGCCATCAGTGAGTCCCAGGGCCATTTCCAAGAGACCCAGTACTTC. This codes for CAISESQGHFQETQYF. The rearrangement joins TRBV10-3 to TRBJ2-5; TRBD1 might be the D (5 bases). In germline, CDR1 is ENHRY, CDR2 SYGVKD. V was pared by 0 bases and J by 1 base, with 12 bases between. This CDR3 is 16 amino acids long.

This clonotype is labeled as medium-sized. V usage is TRBV9 and J usage is TRBJ1-4; D gene uncertain. CDR3 size: 15 residues. V was trimmed by 4 bases and J by 0 bases, leaving 10 bases between them. CDR1 is SGDLS, CDR2 YYNGEE, per germline. The chain's CDR3 is CASSPDGATNEKLFF. CDR3 nucleotide sequence: TGTGCCAGCAGCCCCGACGGAGCAACTAATGAAAAACTGTTTTTT.

This clonotype showed up many times. The chain employs TRBV18 and TRBJ2-7; 8 positions match TRBD2. This CDR3 contains 18 residues. With 2 bases clipped from V and 3 bases from J, the junction kept 15 bases outside the gene matches. The V gene's germline CDR1 is KGHSH and CDR2 LQKENI. The CDR3 bases are TGTGCCAGCTCACCAGGGGGGAGAACTAGCGGCCCCCTCTACGAGCAGTACTTC. Its protein product is CASSPGGRTSGPLYEQYF. The full variable domain, completed using reference TRBV18 and TRBJ2-7, is NAGVMQNPRHLVRRRGQEARLRCSPMKGHSHVYWYRQLPEEGLKFMVYLQKENIIDESGMPKERFSAEFPKEGPSILRIQQVVRGDSAAYFCASSPGGRTSGPLYEQYFGPGTRLTVT.

Judged by abundance, this clonotype is medium-sized (0.01 to 0.1%). The chain carries TRBV20-1 and TRBJ1-4; no reliable D call. V was clipped by 4 bases and J by 8 bases, with 11 bases between them. This CDR3 spans 12 amino acids. Germline CDR1 reads DFQATT; CDR2 reads SNEGSKA (reference sequence). DNA of the CDR3: TGCAGTGCTAATGCCCTGGGGGAAAAACTGTTTTTT. It encodes CSANALGEKLFF.

In its sample, this clonotype ranks as medium-sized. The V and J genes are TRBV12-3 or TRBV12-4 and TRBJ1-2, with D tentatively TRBD1 (5 bases). The CDR3 contains 14 residues. V lost 3 bases and J lost 5, with 13 bases in between. The CDR3 DNA is TGTGCCAGCAGTTTTGGGGGGAGAGGTTATGGCTACACCTTC. Its protein product is CASSFGGRGYGYTF.